The 3 T cell receptor beta chains given below trace back to one sample, sequenced in a study of blood T cell repertoires in COVID-19. The table came from immunoSEQ multiplex PCR; TCRdb's copy has only in-frame clones and leaves some out. The data show some 75,000 clones, with around 88% seen just once and 0.58% held by the top ten. What was sequenced was peripheral blood. The receptors derive from a man between 60 and 75 years old with acute or convalescent COVID-19.

The genes are TRBV24-1 and TRBJ2-7, with 10 bases matching TRBD2. The trim removed 3 bases at V and 3 bases at J, leaving 4 bases unmatched. This CDR3 spans 15 amino acids. The V gene's germline CDR1 is KGHDR and CDR2 SFDVKD. The CDR3 DNA is TGTGCCACCAGTGATCATAGCGGGGGGATCTACGAGCAGTACTTC. It encodes CATSDHSGGIYEQYF.

This chain links TRBV27 with TRBJ1-6; D is possibly TRBD1 (5 bases). V was pared by 2 bases and J by 8 bases, with 16 bases between. CDR3 size: 16 residues. Germline-derived CDR1 and CDR2 are MNHEY and SMNVEV (reference sequence). The CDR3 region has the DNA TGTGCCAGCAGTTTACCCCGTGGCAGGGTAGATTCACCCCTCCACTTT. This translates into CASSLPRGRVDSPLHF.

A single count supports this clone. The chain employs TRBV12-5 and TRBJ1-3; D call uncertain. Germline CDR1 LGHNT, CDR2 FRNRAP. The V and J ends lost 5 bases and 1 base respectively, with 15 bases between them. The CDR3 sequence is 16 residues long. The CDR3 protein is CASGQGWGESGNTIYF. In nucleotides, the CDR3 is TGTGCTAGTGGTCAAGGGTGGGGAGAATCTGGAAACACCATATATTTT.